These 7 T cell receptor beta chains were all obtained from the same sample, sequenced in a study of early T cells in non-severe SARS-CoV-2 infection. MiXCR, run by TCRdb on the 5' RACE reads, gives a single entry per CDR3 protein. The sample holds 68,000 or so distinct CDR3 sequences, about 11% seen once. Sequencing was carried out using whole blood. Receptors originate from an adult who was a healthcare worker with PCR-confirmed SARS-CoV-2 infection or an uninfected control (not recorded which).

This clonotype has only a few counts. The chain couples TRBV10-3 to TRBJ2-7; 10 bases are shared with TRBD2. The ends lost 6 bases at V and 0 bases at J; junction bases unmatched: 2. This CDR3 is 14 amino acids long. Germline CDR1 ENHRY, CDR2 SYGVKD. The DNA of the CDR3 is TGTGCCATCAGGGGACTAGCGAACTCCTACGAGCAGTACTTC. This translates into CAIRGLANSYEQYF.

In this sample, this clonotype turned up a few times. The J gene is TRBJ2-5, the V gene TRBV12-3 or TRBV12-4; 7 bases are shared with TRBD1. V lost 3 bases, J lost 2 bases, and 6 bases stayed unmatched. The CDR3 extends over 15 amino acids. The CDR3, as DNA: TGTGCCAGCAGTTTGAGATCAGGGGGTCAAGAGACCCAGTACTTC. Translated: CASSLRSGGQETQYF.

There are many counts of this clonotype. The V and J genes are TRBV6-4 and TRBJ2-1, with 11 bases that match TRBD1. The V segment lost 4 bases and the J segment 6 bases; nucleotides outside the gene matches: 2. Germline CDR1 reads MRHNA; CDR2 reads SNTAGT. The CDR3 loop spans 14 amino acids. DNA for the CDR3: TGTGCCAGCAGTGTGGGGACAGGGGGCAATGAGCAGTTCTTC. Translating it yields CASSVGTGGNEQFF.

This clonotype was counted a single time. The V and J genes are TRBV6-1 and TRBJ2-1; TRBD1 matches at 8 bases. Germline trimming cut 5 bases from V and 6 bases from J; bases unmatched to any gene: 9. The CDR3 length is 15 residues. Germline assignment: CDR1 MNHNS and CDR2 SASEGT. CDR3 nucleotide sequence: TGTGCCAGCAGTCTCCGGACAGGGCTACTCAATGAGCAGTTCTTC. As protein: CASSLRTGLLNEQFF.

The rearrangement links TRBV14 to TRBJ2-1; 9 bases line up with TRBD1. The germline V gene encodes CDR1 SGHDN and CDR2 FVKESK. The CDR3 runs 12 residues. The J segment lost 16 bases and the V segment lost 4 bases, leaving 8 bases of the junction unmatched. CDR3 loop: CASSRTRDRVFF. CDR3 nucleotides: TGTGCCAGCAGCCGAACCCGGGACAGGGTATTCTTC.

This sequence joins TRBV10-3 and TRBJ2-1; 9 bases agree with TRBD2. The germline V gene encodes CDR1 ENHRY and CDR2 SYGVKD. The CDR3 covers 15 residues. The junction had 9 bases not matched to a gene; V was cut back by 6 bases and J by 6 bases. The CDR3: CAISPGLAGINEQFF. The CDR3 DNA reads as TGTGCCATCAGCCCCGGTCTAGCGGGAATCAATGAGCAGTTCTTC.

This clonotype was detected a few times. The chain carries TRBV7-9 and TRBJ1-4; 7 positions agree with TRBD1. V lost 5 bases and J lost 4; bases outside the gene matches: 4. CDR3 length equals 14 residues. Germline assignment: CDR1 SEHNR and CDR2 FQNEAQ (reference sequence). CDR3: CASSTQGINEKLFF. The DNA of the CDR3 is TGTGCCAGCAGCACACAGGGGATTAATGAAAAACTGTTTTTT.